The 20 T cell receptor beta chains reported below all come from one sample, sequenced in a study of T-cell reconstitution after alpha-beta-depleted transplantation in children. During its preparation, the TCRbeta library received unique molecular identifiers. One entry per CDR3 protein, called by TCRdb with MiXCR from the PCR reads. The sample has approximately 91,000 distinct CDR3 sequences, roughly 8.4% seen once. This specimen consisted of PBMCs from the stem cell graft donor, obtained from the stem cell graft. Receptor source: a human donor who donated a stem cell graft to a child with congenital amegakaryocytic thrombocytopenia.

This clonotype was seen at least ten times. The chain carries TRBV10-3 and TRBJ1-1, with unresolved D. V lost 0 bases and J lost 3, with 8 bases in between. CDR1 and CDR2 (germline): ENHRY, SYGVKD. CDR3 length equals 14 residues. The CDR3 here is CAISESRVDTEAFF. DNA of the CDR3: TGTGCCATCAGTGAGTCGAGGGTTGACACTGAAGCTTTCTTT.

This clonotype was seen at least ten times. The chain employs TRBV7-2 and TRBJ2-3; weak D call: TRBD2 (7 bases). Trimming left V 4 bases short and J 0 bases short, with 8 bases between. Looked up from germline, CDR1 is SGHTA and CDR2 is FQGNSA. This CDR3 is 14 amino acids long. The CDR3 sequence: CASSWGGSTDTQYF. In nucleotides, the CDR3 is TGTGCCAGCAGCTGGGGGGGCAGCACAGATACGCAGTATTTT.

This clonotype was found many times. J is TRBJ1-5 and V is TRBV20-1; D perhaps matches TRBD1 (5 bases). V gave up 6 bases and J gave up 0 bases, with 12 bases separating them. This CDR3 is built from 14 residues. CDR1 DFQATT and CDR2 SNEGSKA come from the germline V gene (reference sequence). The CDR3 coding sequence is TGCAGTGCCCCGGGGGGGTCTAGCAATCAGCCCCAGCATTTT. Encoded protein: CSAPGGSSNQPQHF.

A word on this clonotype: This sequence may be a read error, since a much larger clone differs from it by one base. The CDR3 is CAWSDTGYTDAFF. Written as DNA, the CDR3 is TGTGCCTGGAGCGATACAGGGTACACTGACGCTTTCTTT. The V and J genes are TRBV30 and TRBJ1-1, with TRBD1 as a possible D gene (6 bases). The CDR3 is 13 residues long. Germline V gives CDR1 GTSNPN, CDR2 SVGIG (reference sequence).

This clonotype came up many times. The chain is built from TRBV15 and TRBJ2-3; the match to TRBD2 covers 14 bases. CDR1 LNHNV and CDR2 YYDKDF come from the germline V gene (reference sequence). There are 20 residues in the CDR3. With 0 bases clipped from V and 0 bases from J, the junction kept 8 bases outside the gene matches. The CDR3, as DNA: TGTGCCACCAGCAGAGATAGGGGACTAGCGGGGGTCGCTAGCACAGATACGCAGTATTTT. It specifies CATSRDRGLAGVASTDTQYF.

This clonotype was counted at least ten times. The V call is TRBV28, the J call TRBJ1-5; D is undetermined. V gave up 6 bases and J gave up 0 bases, with 3 bases separating them. Germline values: CDR1 MDHEN, CDR2 SYDVKM. This CDR3 has 12 residues. This CDR3 is CASRSSNQPQHF. CDR3 DNA: TGTGCCAGCAGGAGTAGCAATCAGCCCCAGCATTTT.

This clonotype was seen repeatedly, ten times or more. This chain connects TRBV29-1 to TRBJ1-1; D is uncertain. The V gene's germline CDR1 is SQVTM and CDR2 ANQGSEA. V lost 6 bases, J lost 4 bases, and 12 bases lay in between. This CDR3 region has 12 residues. CDR3 in amino acids: CSVMSEGTEAFF. Written as DNA, the CDR3 is TGCAGCGTCATGTCGGAGGGCACTGAAGCTTTCTTT. Looking up the rest from reference TRBV29-1 and TRBJ1-1 gives the full variable domain: SAVISQKPSRDICQRGTSLTIQCQVDSQVTMMFWYRQQPGQSLTLIATANQGSEATYESGFVIDKFPISRPNLTFSTLTVSNMSPEDSSIYLCSVMSEGTEAFFGQGTRLTVV.

This clonotype appeared many times. The chain is built from TRBV4-1 and TRBJ1-5; D unresolved. V lost 8 bases, J lost 0 bases, and 11 bases lay in between. Germline lookup yields CDR1 MGHRA and CDR2 YSYEKL. The CDR3 sequence is 14 residues long. The CDR3 nucleotides are TGCGCCAGCCGCCCAGGAGTTAGCAATCAGCCCCAGCATTTT. Translating it yields CASRPGVSNQPQHF.

This clonotype was counted at least ten times. The rearrangement uses TRBV20-1 and TRBJ1-5; D not resolved. CDR1 and CDR2 from the germline V gene are DFQATT and SNEGSKA (reference sequence). This CDR3 comprises 12 residues. V lost 3 bases, J lost 1 base, and 4 bases lay in between. CDR3 sequence reads: CSARYSNQPQHF. DNA of the CDR3: TGCAGTGCTAGGTACAGCAATCAGCCCCAGCATTTT.

This clonotype was counted at least ten times. The chain joins TRBV5-1 to TRBJ1-2; 7 bases line up with TRBD1. Trimming at V came to 0 bases and at J to 2 bases, leaving 4 bases not matched to a gene. This CDR3 spans 15 amino acids. Germline loops: CDR1 SGHRS, CDR2 YFSETQ. The CDR3 reads CASSLGRQGNYGYTF. CDR3 DNA: TGCGCCAGCAGCTTGGGGAGACAGGGAAACTATGGCTACACCTTC.

There are many counts of this clonotype. The chain combines TRBV20-1 with TRBJ2-1; D not resolved. CDR3 length equals 14 residues. The V gene's germline CDR1 is DFQATT and CDR2 SNEGSKA (reference sequence). Deletions cut 1 base from V and 0 bases from J, with 7 bases between. The CDR3 loop is CSARGHVSYNEQFF. In DNA form, the CDR3 reads TGCAGTGCTAGAGGGCACGTCTCCTACAATGAGCAGTTCTTC.

This clonotype showed up many times. This chain's CDR3 is CSAPGFKAGGPYNEQFF. The CDR3 DNA is TGCAGTGCTCCAGGGTTTAAAGCGGGGGGGCCCTACAATGAGCAGTTCTTC. The rearrangement uses TRBV20-1 and TRBJ2-1, with TRBD2 matching 10 bases. The CDR3 spans 17 residues. After removal of 5 bases from V and 2 bases from J, the junction contained 12 bases not matched to a gene. The germline CDR1 and CDR2 sequences are DFQATT and SNEGSKA (reference sequence).

The chain couples TRBV18 to TRBJ1-2; 7 bases match TRBD1. Per the germline V gene, CDR1 is KGHSH and CDR2 is LQKENI. The CDR3 runs 16 residues. V shed 2 bases and J 0 bases; nucleotides not matched to a gene: 6. CDR3 protein: CASSPAGQLANYGYTF. The CDR3 nucleotides are TGTGCCAGCTCACCAGCGGGACAGCTTGCTAACTATGGCTACACCTTC.

The rearrangement uses TRBV24-1 and TRBJ2-3; D is ambiguous. The length of the CDR3 is 14 residues. V dropped 4 bases and J dropped 2 bases, with 9 bases sitting between them. Germline V lookup: CDR1 KGHDR, CDR2 SFDVKD. CDR3 in amino acids: CATSDPRPTDTQYF. DNA of the CDR3: TGTGCCACCAGTGACCCCCGCCCCACAGATACGCAGTATTTT.

This clonotype showed up many times. J is TRBJ2-1 and V is TRBV5-5, with D perhaps matching TRBD1 (5 bases). Germline V lookup: CDR1 SGHKS, CDR2 YYEKEE (reference sequence). V dropped 3 bases and J dropped 1 base, with 11 bases sitting between them. This CDR3 spans 15 amino acids. The CDR3 spells CASSSRQGSYNEQFF. In DNA, the CDR3 is TGTGCCAGCAGCTCTCGTCAGGGTTCCTACAATGAGCAGTTCTTC.

In its sample, this clonotype was seen many times. The DNA for the CDR3 is TGCGCCAGCAGCGTGGAGGGACATGAAGCTTTCTTT. As protein: CASSVEGHEAFF. The chain employs TRBV5-1 and TRBJ1-1, with a tentative D call TRBD1 (6 bases). Germline assignment: CDR1 SGHRS and CDR2 YFSETQ. The CDR3 has 12 amino acids. V was pared by 4 bases and J by 7 bases, with 11 bases between.

Ten or more counts support this clonotype. V usage is TRBV20-1 and J usage is TRBJ2-4; D remains ambiguous. Germline loops: CDR1 DFQATT, CDR2 SNEGSKA (reference sequence). This CDR3 has 15 residues. Trimming pared 2 bases from V and 0 bases from J, leaving 11 bases between. CDR3 amino acids: CSARRNRLAKNIQYF. In DNA, the CDR3 is TGCAGTGCTAGACGGAACCGGCTAGCCAAAAACATTCAGTACTTC.

This clonotype was recorded at least ten times. The chain employs TRBV5-1 and TRBJ2-1; 7 bases map to TRBD1. The CDR3 length is 18 residues. Germline CDR1 reads SGHRS; CDR2 reads YFSETQ. V lost 3 bases and J lost 5; bases outside the gene matches: 17. The CDR3 reads CASSSDTEITGVHNEQFF. CDR3 bases: TGCGCCAGCAGCTCCGACACGGAGATAACAGGGGTCCACAATGAGCAGTTCTTC.

This clonotype has ten or more counts. The chain joins TRBV20-1 to TRBJ1-6; D is ambiguous. V gave up 3 bases and J gave up 14 bases, with 14 bases separating them. CDR3 size: 12 residues. Germline CDR1 reads DFQATT; CDR2 reads SNEGSKA (reference sequence). The CDR3 is CSASEGSITLHF. The CDR3 nucleotides are TGCAGTGCTAGTGAGGGCAGTATTACCCTCCACTTT.

Ten or more counts support this clonotype. The chain recombines TRBV10-3 with TRBJ1-3, with a tentative D call TRBD1 (6 bases). Deletions cut 3 bases from V and 2 bases from J, with 14 bases between. Looked up from germline, CDR1 is ENHRY and CDR2 is SYGVKD. The CDR3 spans 16 residues. In DNA form, the CDR3 reads TGTGCCATCAGTGAAATGCAGGGGAGCGCTGGAAACACCATATATTTT. Amino acids: CAISEMQGSAGNTIYF.